Following are 31 T cell receptor beta chains from one sample sequenced in a study of CD8+ T cells in alopecia areata (dated by TCRdb to 2016 to 2019). Taken with the paper, the label for time point translates to: roughly 24 weeks on oral tofacitinib. Reading the label with the study, this specimen's treatment or condition is: oral pan-JAK inhibitor, 5-10 mg twice daily. The library relied on the immunoSEQ multiplex PCR assay. To provide template for TCR sequencing, every sample had RNA extracted and reverse transcribed into cDNA. The table comes from immuneACCESS by way of TCRdb, which keeps in-frame sequences with V and J called. Part of the clones is missing from these tables; in studies checked, under half for an unresolved V gene and the rest for unknown reasons. In this sample the table shows some 190,000 clones, approximately 57% of which occur a single time. The ten largest clones capture just over 1% of the sample.

The source was CD4+ T cells sorted from blood, collected at week 24, from a patient treated with tofacitinib. The receptors derive from a human donor with alopecia areata.

V is TRBV6-6 and J is TRBJ1-5; maybe TRBD1 (6 bases). Germline-derived CDR1 and CDR2 are MNHNY and SVGAGI (reference sequence). V lost 9 bases and J 4 bases, leaving 13 bases between the germline ends. The CDR3 length is 13 residues. The CDR3 sequence is CASCPTGNQPQHF. CDR3 DNA: TGTGCCAGTTGCCCCACAGGGAATCAGCCCCAGCATTTT.

The CDR3 loop is CSVGHRLAGDEQYF. The CDR3, as DNA: TGCAGCGTTGGTCACCGACTAGCGGGGGACGAGCAGTACTTC. This rearrangement joins TRBV29-1 to TRBJ2-7, with 12 positions matching TRBD2. CDR1 SQVTM and CDR2 ANQGSEA come from the germline V gene. Trimming cost V 4 bases and J 5 bases; bases outside gene matches: 6. The CDR3 consists of 14 residues.

The V gene is TRBV30, the J gene TRBJ1-1; the match to TRBD1 covers 10 bases. V was clipped by 0 bases and J by 0 bases; unmatched bases: 7. This CDR3 is 17 amino acids long. Germline-derived CDR1 and CDR2 are GTSNPN and SVGIG (reference sequence). The CDR3 DNA sequence: TGTGCCTGGAGTGTGAGGTTCGGACAGGGGGTGAACACTGAAGCTTTCTTT. Translated, it gives CAWSVRFGQGVNTEAFF.

The rearrangement links TRBV29-1 to TRBJ1-1; 8 bases map to TRBD1. The CDR3 is made up of 15 amino acids. The germline V gene has CDR1 SQVTM and CDR2 ANQGSEA. J gave up 2 bases and V 6 bases, and 11 bases lay outside the gene matches. DNA for the CDR3: TGCAGCGTCCCTAAGACAGGGGACACAAACACTGAAGCTTTCTTT. This sequence encodes CSVPKTGDTNTEAFF.

The chain employs TRBV2 and TRBJ1-2; tentative D call: TRBD1 (6 bases). Deletions cut 9 bases from V and 3 bases from J, with 11 bases between. The CDR3 totals 12 residues. Germline values: CDR1 SNHLY, CDR2 FYNNEI. The CDR3, as DNA: TGTGCCAGTAGGGGGGAAGACTATGGCTACACCTTC. It yields the protein CASRGEDYGYTF.

The rearrangement joins TRBV5-1 to TRBJ2-7, with 10 bases matching TRBD1. The CDR3 extends over 15 amino acids. The V gene's germline CDR1 is SGHRS and CDR2 YFSETQ. The V gene end was trimmed by 0 bases and the J gene end by 6 bases; junction bases not matched to a gene: 6. This chain's CDR3 is CASSLVTGTGVEQYF. For the CDR3, the DNA is TGCGCCAGCAGCTTGGTAACAGGGACAGGGGTCGAGCAGTACTTC. Together with reference TRBV5-1 and TRBJ2-7, the CDR3 gives the full variable domain: KAGVTQTPRYLIKTRGQQVTLSCSPISGHRSVSWYQQTPGQGLQFLFEYFSETQRNKGNFPGRFSGRQFSNSRSEMNVSTLELGDSALYLCASSLVTGTGVEQYFGPGTRLTVT.

The DNA of the CDR3 is TGTGCCAGCAGTGACCGGGTAACCGGGGAGCTGTTTTTT. Protein sequence: CASSDRVTGELFF. The rearrangement uses TRBV25-1 and TRBJ2-2, with D hard to call. CDR1 is MGHDK and CDR2 is SYGVNS in the germline V gene. V gave up 3 bases and J gave up 5 bases, with 7 bases separating them. The CDR3 is 13 residues long.

In this sample, this clone turned up a few times. The genes are TRBV30 and TRBJ1-1, with D uncertain. The ends were cut back, 3 bases at V and 4 bases at J, with 15 bases in the middle. This CDR3 spans 14 amino acids. The germline gives CDR1 GTSNPN, CDR2 SVGIG (reference sequence). CDR3 loop: CAWRTGALGTEAFF. CDR3 nucleotides: TGTGCCTGGAGGACGGGAGCGCTGGGCACTGAAGCTTTCTTT. Together with reference TRBV30 and TRBJ1-1, the CDR3 gives the full variable domain: SQTIHQWPATLVQPVGSPLSLECTVEGTSNPNLYWYRQAAGRGLQLLFYSVGIGQISSEVPQNLSASRPQDRQFILSSKKLLLSDSGFYLCAWRTGALGTEAFFGQGTRLTVV.

There are a few counts of this clone. Other DNA sequences in the sample encode the same CDR3. The rearrangement uses TRBV5-1 and TRBJ2-5; either TRBD1 or TRBD2 may supply D (5 bases each). The CDR3 spans 13 residues. V shed 1 base and J shed 3 bases, with 7 bases lying between them. Germline values: CDR1 SGHRS, CDR2 YFSETQ. Written as DNA, the CDR3 is TGCGCCAGCAGCTTGCTGGGGGAAGAGACCCAGTACTTC. Its protein is CASSLLGEETQYF. The variable domain in full, completed from reference TRBV5-1 and TRBJ2-5, reads KAGVTQTPRYLIKTRGQQVTLSCSPISGHRSVSWYQQTPGQGLQFLFEYFSETQRNKGNFPGRFSGRQFSNSRSEMNVSTLELGDSALYLCASSLLGEETQYFGPGTRLLVL.

V gene TRBV27 combines with J gene TRBJ1-1; D is unresolved. CDR3 length: 13 amino acids. In germline, CDR1 is MNHEY, CDR2 SMNVEV (reference sequence). Between the trimmed V and J ends, which lost 6 bases and 0 bases, there was a span of 8 bases. The CDR3 here is CASRGNMNTEAFF. The CDR3 nucleotides read TGTGCCAGCAGGGGAAACATGAACACTGAAGCTTTCTTT.

V is TRBV5-1 and J is TRBJ2-1; D is perhaps TRBD1 (6 bases). Germline V gene sequence: CDR1 SGHRS, CDR2 YFSETQ. This CDR3 has 13 amino acids. The germline V and J ends were trimmed by 6 bases and 8 bases, with 15 bases remaining between them. DNA of the CDR3: TGCGCCAGCACCGTGGGGGCCAGGGATGAGCAGTTCTTC. Translated, it gives CASTVGARDEQFF.

This clone has a handful of counts. The gene calls are TRBV29-1 and TRBJ2-1; 8 bases are shared with TRBD2. CDR3 length equals 16 residues. Germline V gene data show CDR1 as SQVTM and CDR2 as ANQGSEA. The junction had 11 bases not matched to a gene; V was cut back by 3 bases and J by 4 bases. The CDR3 DNA follows: TGCAGCGTTGATAGAGACTATAGCGGGGTATACAATGAGCAGTTCTTC. This sequence encodes CSVDRDYSGVYNEQFF.

The chain links TRBV9 to TRBJ1-1, with D possibly TRBD1 on 6 matching bases. Germline CDR1 is SGDLS and CDR2 is YYNGEE. The V end lost 3 bases, the J end lost 5 bases, and 11 bases lay between the germline ends. There are 13 residues in the CDR3. The CDR3 is CASSGITGTEAFF. The CDR3 DNA reads as TGTGCCAGCAGCGGGATCACAGGGACTGAAGCTTTCTTT. The full variable domain, its missing parts supplied by reference TRBV9 and TRBJ1-1, is DSGVTQTPKHLITATGQRVTLRCSPRSGDLSVYWYQQSLDQGLQFLIQYYNGEERAKGNILERFSAQQFPDLHSELNLSSLELGDSALYFCASSGITGTEAFFGQGTRLTVV.

The V and J genes are TRBV7-8 and TRBJ2-5, with 11 nucleotides matching TRBD2. With 2 bases clipped from V and 1 base from J, the junction kept 6 bases outside the gene matches. CDR1 and CDR2 from the germline V gene are SGHVS and FQNEAQ. The CDR3 sequence is 17 residues long. The CDR3 coding sequence is TGTGCCAGCAGCTTACGTCCTAGCGGGGGGACCCAAGAGACCCAGTACTTC. Amino acids: CASSLRPSGGTQETQYF.

The J gene is TRBJ2-1, the V gene TRBV5-1, with D uncertain. Germline lookup yields CDR1 SGHRS and CDR2 YFSETQ. Trimming cost V 2 bases and J 10 bases, with 10 bases left between them. This CDR3 region has 12 residues. The CDR3 nucleotides read TGCGCCAGCAGCTTCGATATTGGGGAGCAGTTCTTC. This translates into CASSFDIGEQFF.

The chain's CDR3 is CASSLLEGLEAFF. CDR3 DNA sequence: TGTGCCAGCAGCTTATTGGAGGGACTTGAAGCTTTCTTT. The chain joins TRBV7-2 to TRBJ1-1; possibly TRBD1 for D (5 bases). Germline values: CDR1 SGHTA, CDR2 FQGNSA. V lost 2 bases, J lost 7 bases, and 11 bases lay in between. CDR3 size: 13 residues.

This clone was detected many times. The chain uses TRBV19 and TRBJ1-5, with 8 bases matching TRBD1. From germline, CDR1 is LNHDA and CDR2 SQIVND (reference sequence). CDR3 size: 18 residues. J lost 1 base, V lost 9 bases, and 17 bases had no gene match. The CDR3 reads CASGQPRTGYGSNQPQHF. CDR3 nucleotide sequence: TGTGCCAGCGGTCAGCCGAGGACAGGGTACGGGAGCAATCAGCCCCAGCATTTT. Based on the CDR3 plus reference TRBV19 and TRBJ1-5, the full variable domain is DGGITQSPKYLFRKEGQNVTLSCEQNLNHDAMYWYRQDPGQGLRLIYYSQIVNDFQKGDIAEGYSVSREKKESFPLTVTSAQKNPTAFYLCASGQPRTGYGSNQPQHFGDGTRLSIL.

This chain uses TRBV7-2 with TRBJ1-4, with D perhaps matching TRBD1 (5 bases). From germline, CDR1 is SGHTA and CDR2 FQGNSA. The CDR3 has 14 residues. Trimming removed 6 bases from V and 5 bases from J, with 13 bases in between. As DNA, the CDR3 is TGTGCCAGCAGTTGGGACGGTGTAAATGAAAAACTGTTTTTT. Translating it yields CASSWDGVNEKLFF.

The chain combines TRBV30 with TRBJ1-5, with D possibly being TRBD1 (6 bases). The CDR3 runs to 15 residues. Germline V lookup: CDR1 GTSNPN, CDR2 SVGIG (reference sequence). The V and J ends lost 5 bases and 3 bases respectively, with 17 bases between them. The CDR3 protein is CAWGPRDRPNQPQHF. As DNA, the CDR3 is TGTGCCTGGGGGCCCCGAGACAGGCCCAATCAGCCCCAGCATTTT. Together with reference TRBV30 and TRBJ1-5, the CDR3 gives the full variable domain: SQTIHQWPATLVQPVGSPLSLECTVEGTSNPNLYWYRQAAGRGLQLLFYSVGIGQISSEVPQNLSASRPQDRQFILSSKKLLLSDSGFYLCAWGPRDRPNQPQHFGDGTRLSIL.

The chain combines TRBV7-2 with TRBJ1-1; D is ambiguous. The CDR3 is 15 residues long. The germline V gene has CDR1 SGHTA and CDR2 FQGNSA. Between the trimmed V and J ends, which lost 5 bases and 0 bases, there was a span of 13 bases. CDR3 DNA sequence: TGTGCCAGCAGCCCCGCCTCGGTCATGAACACTGAAGCTTTCTTT. Residues: CASSPASVMNTEAFF.

The chain recombines TRBV5-1 with TRBJ1-4; no clear D gene. Between the trimmed V and J ends, which lost 2 bases and 0 bases, there was a span of 5 bases. The CDR3 covers 14 residues. Germline-derived CDR1 and CDR2 are SGHRS and YFSETQ. The DNA for the CDR3 is TGCGCCAGCAGCTTCTCTGCAACTAATGAAAAACTGTTTTTT. This translates into CASSFSATNEKLFF.

This sequence joins TRBV2 and TRBJ2-1; perhaps TRBD1 as D (5 bases). The CDR3 spans 12 residues. CDR1 is SNHLY, CDR2 FYNNEI, per germline. Trimming pared 6 bases from V and 6 bases from J, leaving 9 bases between. Written as DNA, the CDR3 is TGTGCCAGCAGCTCTCAGGGCAATGAGCAGTTCTTC. Encoded protein: CASSSQGNEQFF.

This rearrangement joins TRBV29-1 to TRBJ1-3; D call uncertain. The CDR3 is 12 residues long. Germline V gives CDR1 SQVTM, CDR2 ANQGSEA. Trimming shortened V by 4 bases and J by 0 bases, and 4 bases separated the two germline ends. The CDR3 DNA is TGCAGCGTTGTGGTCTCTGGAAACACCATATATTTT. As protein: CSVVVSGNTIYF.

In this sample, this clone turned up a few times. The chain carries TRBV6-6 and TRBJ2-3; 7 bases map to TRBD2. The CDR3 is made up of 14 amino acids. Trimming at V came to 8 bases and at J to 2 bases, leaving 7 bases not matched to a gene. The germline V gene has CDR1 MNHNY and CDR2 SVGAGI (reference sequence). CDR3 sequence (DNA): TGTGCCAGCTACCCAGGGACTATCACAGATACGCAGTATTTT. As protein: CASYPGTITDTQYF.

The chain is built from TRBV27 and TRBJ2-6, with D uncertain. Germline V gives CDR1 MNHEY, CDR2 SMNVEV (reference sequence). V dropped 0 bases and J dropped 7 bases, with 13 bases sitting between them. The CDR3 sequence is 16 residues long. The CDR3 reads CASSLSAFRGANVLTF. The CDR3 DNA is TGTGCCAGCAGTTTATCGGCGTTCCGTGGAGCCAACGTCCTGACTTTC.

This clone occurred a few times. V gene TRBV19 combines with J gene TRBJ1-4; D uncertain. V shed 4 bases and J shed 0 bases, with 9 bases lying between them. The CDR3 is 15 residues long. From germline, CDR1 is LNHDA and CDR2 SQIVND (reference sequence). The CDR3: CASSSDGATNEKLFF. Here the CDR3 DNA reads TGTGCCAGTAGTAGCGACGGAGCAACTAATGAAAAACTGTTTTTT. Full variable domain (remainder filled in from reference TRBV19 and TRBJ1-4): DGGITQSPKYLFRKEGQNVTLSCEQNLNHDAMYWYRQDPGQGLRLIYYSQIVNDFQKGDIAEGYSVSREKKESFPLTVTSAQKNPTAFYLCASSSDGATNEKLFFGSGTQLSVL.

The V call is TRBV15, the J call TRBJ2-3; D ambiguous. The CDR3 length is 14 residues. Looked up from germline, CDR1 is LNHNV and CDR2 is YYDKDF (reference sequence). Trimming removed 3 bases from V and 5 bases from J, with 12 bases in between. The CDR3 nucleotides are TGTGCCACCAGCAGGCTCCTCTTGGTAGATACGCAGTATTTT. Translation: CATSRLLLVDTQYF. Full variable domain (remainder filled in from reference TRBV15 and TRBJ2-3): DAMVIQNPRYQVTQFGKPVTLSCSQTLNHNVMYWYQQKSSQAPKLLFHYYDKDFNNEADTPDNFQSRRPNTSFCFLDIRSPGLGDTAMYLCATSRLLLVDTQYFGPGTRLTVL.

The rearrangement links TRBV7-3 to TRBJ2-2; the D gene is possibly TRBD1 (6 bases). V was trimmed by 2 bases and J by 5 bases, leaving 12 bases between them. Germline lookup yields CDR1 SGHTA and CDR2 FQGTGA. This CDR3 has 15 residues. The CDR3 loop is CASSLLRGGTGELFF. CDR3 nucleotide sequence: TGTGCCAGCAGCTTACTCAGGGGCGGGACCGGGGAGCTGTTTTTT.

This sequence joins TRBV27 and TRBJ1-2; 10 nucleotides line up with TRBD1. This CDR3 comprises 14 residues. The trim removed 3 bases at V and 3 bases at J, leaving 1 base unmatched. Per germline, CDR1 MNHEY and CDR2 SMNVEV (reference sequence). CDR3 protein: CASSFGQGDYGYTF. The CDR3 DNA reads as TGTGCCAGCAGTTTTGGACAGGGGGACTATGGCTACACCTTC.

This clone was seen once. The chain has TRBV27 and TRBJ2-5; D ambiguous. This CDR3 has 15 residues. V was shortened by 5 bases and J by 5 bases, with 18 bases between the two germline ends. Germline loops: CDR1 MNHEY, CDR2 SMNVEV (reference sequence). The CDR3 DNA sequence: TGTGCCAGCAGTCCCATGCGCACCCTTGGGGAGACCCAGTACTTC. As protein: CASSPMRTLGETQYF.

V and J are TRBV7-9 and TRBJ1-1; weak D call: TRBD1 (6 bases). The CDR3 totals 17 residues. Germline V gene lookup returns CDR1 SEHNR and CDR2 FQNEAQ (reference sequence). The germline V and J ends were trimmed by 5 bases and 1 base, with 20 bases remaining between them. CDR3 DNA: TGTGCCAGCAGCCCGGCAAAGGGGGGACGGCAGAACACTGAAGCTTTCTTT. Its translation: CASSPAKGGRQNTEAFF.